Below are 20 T cell receptor beta chains sequenced from a single sample in a study of graft-versus-host responses after intestinal transplantation. Method: immunoSEQ multiplex PCR; TCRdb's copy keeps in-frame clones and lacks some. The table records tens of thousands of clones, 91% of them present only once. Here the sequenced sample was PBMCs, taken nearly 670 days after intestinal transplant. The receptors shown here come from a human patient who received an intestinal transplant, so some T cells may come from the graft donor.

In DNA form, the CDR3 reads TGTGCCAGCAGCGGACTGACAGGCCGAGAGAGCTATGGCTACACCTTC. Residues: CASSGLTGRESYGYTF. The chain couples TRBV9 to TRBJ1-2; TRBD1 is a possible D gene (6 bases). The CDR3 length is 16 residues. Germline V lookup: CDR1 SGDLS, CDR2 YYNGEE. Trimming shortened V by 3 bases and J by 4 bases, and 19 bases separated the two germline ends.

About this clone itself: The sample holds other DNA sequences that translate to the same CDR3. The V and J genes are TRBV6-1 and TRBJ1-2, with D possibly matching TRBD1 (6 bases). The CDR3 covers 14 residues. Germline V lookup: CDR1 MNHNS, CDR2 SASEGT. V lost 8 bases and J lost 7, with 20 bases in between. CDR3 nucleotide sequence: TGTGCCAGCGCCATACGCCTAGAAGGGGGTGGCTACACCTTC. Translating gives CASAIRLEGGGYTF.

The chain employs TRBV7-2 and TRBJ2-7; unclear D gene. Deletions cut 1 base from V and 0 bases from J, with 7 bases between. The CDR3 has 14 residues. Per the germline V gene, CDR1 is SGHTA and CDR2 is FQGNSA. CDR3 sequence: CASSLDPASYEQYF. The DNA for the CDR3 is TGTGCCAGCAGCTTAGATCCTGCCTCCTACGAGCAGTACTTC.

V and J are TRBV5-4 and TRBJ1-6, with 10 nucleotides matching TRBD1. The CDR3 extends over 17 amino acids. The V and J ends lost 2 bases and 8 bases, in that order; junction bases with no gene match: 10. Germline values: CDR1 SGHNT, CDR2 YYREEE (reference sequence). CDR3 amino acids: CASSFGFVGTGDSPLHF. CDR3 DNA: TGTGCCAGCAGCTTTGGTTTCGTGGGGACAGGGGATTCACCCCTCCACTTT.

CDR3: CASSSRQSWAEAFF. The CDR3 DNA is TGTGCCAGTAGTAGCAGACAGTCCTGGGCTGAAGCTTTCTTT. The genes are TRBV19 and TRBJ1-1; D perhaps matches TRBD1 (5 bases). The CDR3 totals 14 residues. V lost 4 bases to trimming and J lost 6 bases, with 15 bases between them. Germline CDR1 reads LNHDA; CDR2 reads SQIVND (reference sequence).

The CDR3 sequence is CASTGGMGGELFF. The CDR3 nucleotides read TGTGCCAGCACAGGGGGGATGGGCGGGGAGCTGTTTTTT. The chain is built from TRBV2 and TRBJ2-2, with D possibly TRBD1 on 7 matching bases. The germline V and J ends were trimmed by 7 bases and 7 bases, with 13 bases remaining between them. Germline CDR1 is SNHLY and CDR2 is FYNNEI. The CDR3 is made up of 13 amino acids.

The chain has TRBV6-5 and TRBJ1-5; no reliable D call. Germline loops: CDR1 MNHEY, CDR2 SVGAGI. The CDR3 consists of 13 residues. Trimming removed 2 bases at V and 5 bases at J, with 7 bases between. The CDR3 spells CASSYSTHQPQHF. The CDR3 DNA reads as TGTGCCAGCAGTTACAGCACTCATCAGCCCCAGCATTTT.

V usage is TRBV13 and J usage is TRBJ2-2; no firm D call. Germline-derived CDR1 and CDR2 are PRHDT and FYEKMQ (reference sequence). V lost 0 bases and J 1 base, leaving 3 bases between the germline ends. CDR3 length: 14 residues. The CDR3: CASSLGWNTGELFF. CDR3 DNA sequence: TGTGCCAGCAGCTTAGGGTGGAACACCGGGGAGCTGTTTTTT.

The chain is built from TRBV5-5 and TRBJ1-6; 9 nucleotides match TRBD1. The CDR3 covers 17 residues. CDR1 and CDR2 from the germline V gene are SGHKS and YYEKEE (reference sequence). The V segment lost 4 bases and the J segment 4 bases; nucleotides outside the gene matches: 9. In nucleotides, the CDR3 is TGTGCCAGCAGCCCGTCCCGGGACAGGGAATATAATTCACCCCTCCACTTT. It yields the protein CASSPSRDREYNSPLHF.

The rearrangement links TRBV19 to TRBJ1-2, with 8 bases fitting TRBD1. Germline values: CDR1 LNHDA, CDR2 SQIVND (reference sequence). CDR3 length: 12 amino acids. The V segment lost 8 bases and the J segment 6 bases; nucleotides outside the gene matches: 5. This chain's CDR3 is CASSDRGHGYTF. CDR3 DNA sequence: TGTGCCAGTTCAGACAGGGGCCATGGCTACACCTTC.

The V call is TRBV5-1, the J call TRBJ2-3; 8 bases are a match to TRBD2. This CDR3 spans 15 amino acids. The ends lost 4 bases at V and 3 bases at J; junction bases unmatched: 7. The germline V gene encodes CDR1 SGHRS and CDR2 YFSETQ. CDR3 sequence reads: CASSATAGVTDTQYF. The DNA for the CDR3 is TGCGCCAGCAGCGCAACAGCGGGGGTTACAGATACGCAGTATTTT.

The chain carries TRBV7-2 and TRBJ1-2; D is uncertain. Between the trimmed V and J ends, which lost 1 base and 0 bases, there was a span of 15 bases. CDR3 length: 17 amino acids. Germline CDR1 and CDR2: SGHTA and FQGNSA. The CDR3 protein is CASSLGRPGRANYGYTF. The CDR3 DNA follows: TGTGCCAGCAGCTTAGGGCGGCCAGGACGAGCTAACTATGGCTACACCTTC. Full variable domain (outside the CDR3, taken from reference TRBV7-2 and TRBJ1-2): GAGVSQSPSNKVTEKGKDVELRCDPISGHTALYWYRQSLGQGLEFLIYFQGNSAPDKSGLPSDRFSAERTGGSVSTLTIQRTQQEDSAVYLCASSLGRPGRANYGYTFGSGTRLTVV.

The chain employs TRBV7-9 and TRBJ1-2; the D is unclear. The CDR3 length is 14 residues. Per the germline V gene, CDR1 is SEHNR and CDR2 is FQNEAQ (reference sequence). V lost 1 base, J lost 7 bases, and 13 bases lay in between. The CDR3 protein is CASSLEKGIGGYTF. The CDR3 bases are TGTGCCAGCAGCTTAGAGAAGGGTATAGGTGGCTACACCTTC.

This rearrangement joins TRBV13 to TRBJ2-7; the match to TRBD1 covers 7 bases. CDR3 size: 14 residues. V lost 3 bases to trimming and J lost 3 bases; unmatched junction nucleotides: 5. Germline values: CDR1 PRHDT, CDR2 FYEKMQ (reference sequence). The CDR3 region has the DNA TGTGCCAGCAGCTTCAAGGGACAGTTCTACGAGCAGTACTTC. It yields the protein CASSFKGQFYEQYF.

The V call is TRBV11-3, the J call TRBJ1-1, with D uncertain. Germline V gene data show CDR1 as SGHNT and CDR2 as YENEEA. Trimming pared 3 bases from V and 4 bases from J, leaving 12 bases between. The CDR3 length is 14 residues. This CDR3 is CASSFEGGSTEAFF. For the CDR3, the DNA is TGTGCCAGCAGCTTCGAGGGAGGGAGCACTGAAGCTTTCTTT. Variable domain in full (rest from reference TRBV11-3 and TRBJ1-1): EAGVVQSPRYKIIEKKQPVAFWCNPISGHNTLYWYLQNLGQGPELLIRYENEEAVDDSQLPKDRFSAERLKGVDSTLKIQPAELGDSAVYLCASSFEGGSTEAFFGQGTRLTVV.

V and J are TRBV27 and TRBJ2-7; TRBD1 is a possible D gene (6 bases). This CDR3 is 13 amino acids long. V lost 4 bases and J 7 bases, leaving 14 bases between the germline ends. CDR1 is MNHEY and CDR2 is SMNVEV in the germline V gene (reference sequence). CDR3 coding DNA: TGTGCCAGCAGTTCAGGGGAACATTGGGAGCAGTACTTC. Translation gives CASSSGEHWEQYF.

The rearrangement uses TRBV6-1 and TRBJ1-2; tentative D call: TRBD1 (6 bases). Trimming removed 6 bases at V and 7 bases at J, with 12 bases between. The CDR3 is 12 residues long. The V gene's germline CDR1 is MNHNS and CDR2 SASEGT. In DNA form, the CDR3 reads TGTGCCAGCAGGTCACAGGGAGGTGGCTACACCTTC. Translating gives CASRSQGGGYTF.

This sequence joins TRBV29-1 and TRBJ1-2; D might be TRBD1 (5 bases). The CDR3 sequence is 17 residues long. From germline, CDR1 is SQVTM and CDR2 ANQGSEA. Trimming shortened V by 4 bases and J by 12 bases, and 33 bases separated the two germline ends. This CDR3 reads CSVVWPPEIGTEDWHTF. The CDR3 DNA sequence: TGCAGCGTTGTATGGCCCCCCGAGATCGGGACCGAGGATTGGCACACCTTC.

The gene calls are TRBV11-3 and TRBJ2-1, with D uncertain. V gave up 1 base and J gave up 8 bases, with 9 bases separating them. This CDR3 has 13 residues. Germline values: CDR1 SGHNT, CDR2 YENEEA. CDR3 sequence reads: CASSLAGRDEQFF. The CDR3 coding sequence is TGTGCCAGCAGCTTAGCCGGAAGAGATGAGCAGTTCTTC.

The chain links TRBV6-6 to TRBJ2-2; no reliable D call. The V gene lost 4 bases and the J gene lost 4 bases, with 4 bases spanning the gap. The CDR3 runs to 12 residues. Germline CDR1 MNHNY, CDR2 SVGAGI (reference sequence). In DNA form, the CDR3 reads TGTGCCAGCAGTTCCTCCACCGGGGAGCTGTTTTTT. This translates into CASSSSTGELFF.